This TCR beta chain appears in the sequencing data of a study of cytomegalovirus exposure and HLA in healthy donors. Overall study: Tens of millions of unique TCRs, all from HLA-typed donors, were included in an early release of the data.

The germline V gene has CDR1 ENHRY and CDR2 SYGVKD. The V gene end was trimmed by 3 bases and the J gene end by 2 bases; junction bases not matched to a gene: 1. The CDR3 runs 13 residues. PCR amplification relied on 60 Vbeta primers (plus 13 Jbeta primers). TCRdb keeps only in-frame clones here, not all; method: immunoSEQ multiplex PCR. The table has approximately 130,000 clones, 75% to 90% seen once; the top ten hold about 7%. Donors were nominally healthy when sampled, though unrecorded immune exposures were likely. With regard to this clone: What it recognizes is unknown.

Findings of the study overall: The authors listed approximately 160 TCR beta chains as cytomegalovirus-associated.

This chain connects TRBV10-3 to TRBJ2-7; TRBD1 matches 7 bases. The source of this sequence is a woman between 25 and 40 years old in good health and CMV-seropositive. Sequencing used PBMCs. For the CDR3, the DNA is TGTGCCATCAGTGAACAGGGGACCTACGAGCAGTACTTC. This gives the protein CAISEQGTYEQYF.